These 10 T cell receptor beta chains share one sample of origin, sequenced in a study of blood T cell repertoires in COVID-19. Produced via immunoSEQ multiplex PCR; TCRdb's table is partial and in-frame only. The sample lists about 83,000 clones; approximately 85% were seen once. The specimen sequenced was peripheral blood. The receptors stem from a man aged 45-60 years with active COVID-19.

The chain uses TRBV2 and TRBJ2-6; D not certain. The CDR3 extends over 16 amino acids. V was pared by 3 bases and J by 0 bases, with 9 bases between. Germline V gene data show CDR1 as SNHLY and CDR2 as FYNNEI. CDR3: CASSDHTISGANVLTF. DNA for the CDR3: TGTGCCAGCAGTGACCACACTATCTCTGGGGCCAACGTCCTGACTTTC.

The V call is TRBV25-1, the J call TRBJ2-1; 7 bases agree with TRBD2. V lost 7 bases, J lost 7 bases, and 13 bases stayed unmatched. CDR1 MGHDK and CDR2 SYGVNS come from the germline V gene. CDR3 length: 15 residues. The CDR3 loop reads CASTGLAGQMNEQFF. CDR3 DNA: TGTGCCAGCACGGGATTAGCGGGCCAGATGAATGAGCAGTTCTTC.

The chain is built from TRBV7-8 and TRBJ1-3; D gene ambiguous. The CDR3 has 14 amino acids. Germline V gene data show CDR1 as SGHVS and CDR2 as FQNEAQ. With 2 bases removed from V and 7 bases from J, the gap between germline ends came to 12 bases. Written as DNA, the CDR3 is TGTGCCAGCAGCTTAAATCCGGAGGGTAACACCATATATTTT. It encodes CASSLNPEGNTIYF.

The CDR3 bases are TGTGCCACCAGTGGGTTCGACAGGGCGTACCAAGAGACCCAGTACTTC. Encoded protein: CATSGFDRAYQETQYF. The chain joins TRBV24-1 to TRBJ2-5; 7 nucleotides agree with TRBD1. The CDR3 has 16 residues. Germline lookup yields CDR1 KGHDR and CDR2 SFDVKD. The trim removed 5 bases at V and 0 bases at J, leaving 8 bases unmatched.

This chain links TRBV19 with TRBJ2-3, with TRBD2 matching over 10 bases. The CDR3 has 16 residues. Germline trimming cut 2 bases from V and 5 bases from J; bases unmatched to any gene: 7. The germline V gene encodes CDR1 LNHDA and CDR2 SQIVND (reference sequence). In DNA, the CDR3 is TGTGCCAGTAGTATAAGGAGCGGGAGGGCCGGAGATACGCAGTATTTT. It specifies CASSIRSGRAGDTQYF.

This chain connects TRBV27 to TRBJ2-7; 8 nucleotides line up with TRBD1. The V gene end was trimmed by 5 bases and the J gene end by 3 bases; junction bases not matched to a gene: 9. The CDR3 sequence is 15 residues long. The germline CDR1 and CDR2 sequences are MNHEY and SMNVEV (reference sequence). CDR3 nucleotide sequence: TGTGCCAGCAGTAAACAGACAGGACAGGGCTACGAGCAGTACTTC. It encodes CASSKQTGQGYEQYF.

This sequence joins TRBV7-2 and TRBJ1-2, with TRBD1 matching over 9 bases. The V segment lost 4 bases and the J segment 4 bases; nucleotides outside the gene matches: 4. CDR1 is SGHTA, CDR2 FQGNSA, per germline. The CDR3 runs 14 residues. The CDR3 DNA is TGTGCCAGCAGCTCCGGGACAGGGTCCTATGGCTACACCTTC. It specifies CASSSGTGSYGYTF. The full variable domain, completed using reference TRBV7-2 and TRBJ1-2, is GAGVSQSPSNKVTEKGKDVELRCDPISGHTALYWYRQSLGQGLEFLIYFQGNSAPDKSGLPSDRFSAERTGGSVSTLTIQRTQQEDSAVYLCASSSGTGSYGYTFGSGTRLTVV.

The V gene is TRBV9, the J gene TRBJ1-1; D might be TRBD1 (5 bases). The ends were cut back, 0 bases at V and 4 bases at J, with 10 bases in the middle. Germline V gene data show CDR1 as SGDLS and CDR2 as YYNGEE. This CDR3 spans 14 amino acids. CDR3: CASSVVSGITEAFF. For the CDR3, the DNA is TGTGCCAGCAGCGTAGTTTCAGGGATCACTGAAGCTTTCTTT. The variable domain in full, completed from reference TRBV9 and TRBJ1-1, reads DSGVTQTPKHLITATGQRVTLRCSPRSGDLSVYWYQQSLDQGLQFLIQYYNGEERAKGNILERFSAQQFPDLHSELNLSSLELGDSALYFCASSVVSGITEAFFGQGTRLTVV.

The chain couples TRBV18 to TRBJ1-2, with TRBD1 identical over 8 bases. This CDR3 region has 14 residues. V trimming: 8 bases; J trimming: 8 bases; junction bases outside the gene matches: 13. Germline CDR1 and CDR2: KGHSH and LQKENI. The CDR3 bases are TGTGCCAGCAGAGAGACAGGGGAAGATAAGGGCTACACCTTC. Its translation is CASRETGEDKGYTF.

The V gene is TRBV10-2, the J gene TRBJ2-1; tentative D call: TRBD2 (5 bases). V shed 2 bases and J shed 15 bases, with 14 bases lying between them. Looked up from germline, CDR1 is WSHSY and CDR2 is SAAADI. This CDR3 contains 12 residues. DNA for the CDR3: TGCGCCAGCAGTGAGAAGGACTCCGAAGGGTTCTTC. Encoded protein: CASSEKDSEGFF.